Detailed here is one T cell receptor beta chain. Its cognate antigen is unknown. This sample is drawn from a study of cytomegalovirus exposure and HLA in healthy donors. Across the whole study: Earlier sequencing of 150 million to 200 million T cells yielded 95 million to 120 million unique TCR beta sequences. General observations from the study: Follow-up analysis later connected one missense variant in DCLRE1C with trimming of TCR beta V- and J-genes. The study listed approximately 160 cytomegalovirus-associated TCR beta chains.

Both 60 Vbeta primers and 13 Jbeta primers went into the PCR. The assay was immunoSEQ multiplex PCR, and TCRdb's table has in-frame clones only and misses some. Of 200,000 or so clones in the sample, approximately 82% were seen once. The CDR3 extends over 15 amino acids. Trimming cost V 2 bases and J 5 bases; bases outside gene matches: 3. The germline CDR1 and CDR2 sequences are SGHTA and FQGNSA. Material for sequencing was PBMCs. The V gene is TRBV7-2, the J gene TRBJ2-5, with 12 bases lining up with TRBD2. The receptor's source is a woman aged 18-30 years in good health and CMV-seropositive. CDR3 sequence reads: CASSLRTSGAETQYF. The CDR3 DNA reads TGTGCCAGCAGCTTAAGGACTAGCGGGGCGGAGACCCAGTACTTC.